These T cell receptor beta chains were read from a single sample in a study of cytomegalovirus exposure and HLA in healthy donors. Using immunoSEQ multiplex PCR, the repertoire was profiled, and TCRdb retains in-frame clones only, with some absent. The table records about 180,000 clones, around nine tenths of them present only once. Material for sequencing was PBMCs. Every receptor here comes from a woman between 25 and 40 years old in good health and CMV-seronegative. Both conserved end residues are part of each CDR3. Fields, in order: V gene, clone size, J gene, D gene, CDR3 protein, CDR3 DNA. The D gene is left open where the match is weak. Some rows mark clone size as missing; the rest say once, few, many or name a class of expanded clone.

>TRBV4-1|.|TRBJ2-7|.
CASSESPSPSYEQYF
TGCGCCAGCAGCGAATCTCCTAGTCCTTCCTACGAGCAGTACTTC
>TRBV29-1|.|TRBJ1-2|TRBD1
CSVNQGAAFNYGYTF
TGCAGCGTTAATCAGGGGGCGGCCTTTAACTATGGCTACACCTTC
>TRBV6-5|few|TRBJ2-7|TRBD1
CASSLRGQYEQYF
TGTGCCAGCAGCCTCAGGGGGCAATACGAGCAGTACTTC
>TRBV6-1|.|TRBJ2-1|TRBD2
CASSDTGRGVTYNEQFF
TGTGCCAGCAGTGATACGGGGCGGGGGGTGACATACAATGAGCAGTTCTTC
>TRBV6-1|.|TRBJ1-2|TRBD1
CASKRQGRGYTF
TGTGCCAGCAAGAGACAGGGTCGCGGCTACACCTTC
>TRBV7-9|.|TRBJ2-5|TRBD2
CASSPTAGAVVTQYF
TGTGCCAGCAGCCCGACAGCGGGGGCGGTTGTGACCCAGTACTTC
>TRBV6-1|.|TRBJ2-7|.
CASWGPGLTYF
TGTGCCAGCTGGGGGCCAGGGTTGACGTACTTC
>TRBV2|.|TRBJ1-3|.
CASSDRGIGGNTIYF
TGTGCCAGCAGTGACCGGGGAATTGGTGGAAACACCATATATTTT
>TRBV7-9|.|TRBJ1-2|.
CASSLASAGSYGYTF
TGTGCCAGCAGCTTAGCGTCGGCAGGGTCTTATGGCTACACCTTC
>TRBV30|.|TRBJ1-2|.
CAWNSNYGYTF
TGTGCCTGGAATAGTAACTATGGCTACACCTTC
>TRBV9|.|TRBJ1-2|TRBD1
CASSTDRGNYGYTF
TGTGCCAGCAGCACGGACAGGGGGAACTATGGCTACACCTTC